This TCR beta chain was found in a study of T cell clones after liver transplantation. Study context: Post-transplant blood was tracked for graft-donor-reactive T cell clones identified in a pre-transplant mixed lymphocyte reaction. Graft-donor-reactive sequences were compared with third-party-reactive TCRbeta sequences from pre-transplant mixed lymphocyte reactions.

Assay: immunoSEQ multiplex PCR; the TCRdb copy retains only in-frame clones and omits some. The sample has some 59,000 clones, 71% seen once. This clone was observed a handful of times. The junction differs from germline at one of its ends, possibly a read error. The sequenced sample was CD4+ T cells from blood, obtained before liver transplant. The sequence was collected from a human donor who received a liver transplant.

The CDR3 region is CASSLVGSQETQYF. The CDR3 DNA follows: TGTGCTAGCAGCTTAGTGGGCAGTCAAGAGACCCAGTACTTC. The chain couples TRBV7-7 to TRBJ2-5; no clear D gene. This CDR3 region has 14 residues. Germline loops: CDR1 SSHAT, CDR2 FNYEAQ (reference sequence).